Presented here are 17 T cell receptor beta chains from one specimen sequenced in a study of neurological immune-mediated disorders. From the 5' RACE reads, TCRdb called clonotypes with MiXCR, one entry per CDR3 protein. The table records almost 30,000 distinct CDR3 sequences, about 12% of them present only once. Sequenced sample: PBMCs. The receptors originated from a woman between 55 and 75 years old in good health.

This clonotype was recorded many times. The chain is built from TRBV5-1 and TRBJ2-7, with D uncertain. The V gene's germline CDR1 is SGHRS and CDR2 YFSETQ. The CDR3 has 13 residues. The V gene lost 3 bases and the J gene lost 6 bases, with 13 bases spanning the gap. The chain's CDR3 is CASSSTPTGEQYF. The CDR3 DNA is TGCGCCAGCAGCTCAACCCCAACCGGCGAGCAGTACTTC.

Many counts were recorded for this clonotype. The chain recombines TRBV20-1 with TRBJ2-5; possibly TRBD2 for D (6 bases). The germline V and J ends were trimmed by 3 bases and 1 base, with 12 bases remaining between them. This CDR3 contains 14 residues. Germline-derived CDR1 and CDR2 are DFQATT and SNEGSKA (reference sequence). CDR3 DNA: TGCAGTGCTAGGGCAGGGCGGGGCCAAGAGACCCAGTACTTC. Translating gives CSARAGRGQETQYF.

There are many counts of this clonotype. The gene calls are TRBV5-1 and TRBJ1-1, with D possibly TRBD1 on 5 matching bases. V lost 3 bases to trimming and J lost 4 bases, with 13 bases between them. The CDR3 has 14 residues. Germline-derived CDR1 and CDR2 are SGHRS and YFSETQ. In DNA, the CDR3 is TGCGCCAGCAGCTCGGGCCCGGGGGGCACTGAAGCTTTCTTT. Translated, it gives CASSSGPGGTEAFF. The variable domain in full, completed from reference TRBV5-1 and TRBJ1-1, reads KAGVTQTPRYLIKTRGQQVTLSCSPISGHRSVSWYQQTPGQGLQFLFEYFSETQRNKGNFPGRFSGRQFSNSRSEMNVSTLELGDSALYLCASSSGPGGTEAFFGQGTRLTVV.

In this sample, this clonotype turned up many times. The chain carries TRBV28 and TRBJ2-1; D is tentatively TRBD1 or TRBD2 (5 bases each). The CDR3 contains 13 residues. Trimming shortened V by 3 bases and J by 6 bases, and 9 bases separated the two germline ends. In germline, CDR1 is MDHEN, CDR2 SYDVKM. In DNA form, the CDR3 reads TGTGCCAGCAGTTTTAGAGGGACCAATGAGCAGTTCTTC. Encoded protein: CASSFRGTNEQFF.

This clonotype appeared many times. The rearrangement links TRBV14 to TRBJ2-1, with D perhaps TRBD2 (6 bases). V gave up 0 bases and J gave up 4 bases, with 13 bases separating them. The CDR3 runs to 16 residues. Germline V CDR1 and CDR2: SGHDN, FVKESK. The CDR3 DNA follows: TGTGCCAGCAGCCAAGATCCAAGCGGGCCTTACAATGAGCAGTTCTTC. Protein sequence: CASSQDPSGPYNEQFF.

About this clonotype: Since the CDR3 does not end with the conserved phenylalanine or tryptophan, this likely comes from a read error. This chain joins TRBV6-1 and TRBJ2-3, with D possibly being TRBD2 (5 bases). Germline lookup yields CDR1 MNHNS and CDR2 SASEGT. The CDR3 is 13 residues long. The CDR3: CASSERGRDTQYC. CDR3 in DNA: TGTGCCAGCAGTGAAAGAGGGAGAGATACACAGTATTGT.

This clonotype appeared many times. V usage is TRBV20-1 and J usage is TRBJ2-3, with no clear D. This CDR3 comprises 12 residues. Per germline, CDR1 DFQATT and CDR2 SNEGSKA (reference sequence). Trimming left V 1 base short and J 6 bases short, with 8 bases between. The CDR3 DNA is TGCAGTGCTAGAGTACGGGTTGATACGCAGTATTTT. Amino acid sequence: CSARVRVDTQYF.

This clonotype was recorded at least ten times. The chain carries TRBV7-9 and TRBJ2-3; 10 positions match TRBD2. Per the germline V gene, CDR1 is SEHNR and CDR2 is FQNEAQ (reference sequence). The CDR3 runs to 16 residues. The trim removed 5 bases at V and 1 base at J, leaving 6 bases unmatched. The CDR3 DNA reads TGTGCCAGCAGCGCAGCCGGGACTAGCGGCACAGATACGCAGTATTTT. Encoded protein: CASSAAGTSGTDTQYF.

In its sample, this clonotype was seen many times. This chain links TRBV11-2 with TRBJ2-1; the D gene is possibly TRBD2 (6 bases). Germline CDR1 and CDR2: SGHAT and FQNNGV. The CDR3 length is 13 residues. With 4 bases removed from V and 7 bases from J, the gap between germline ends came to 11 bases. The CDR3 region has the DNA TGTGCCAGCAGCTCCGGGACTTGGAATGAGCAGTTCTTC. Translated: CASSSGTWNEQFF. Supplemented by reference TRBV11-2 and TRBJ2-1, the full variable domain reads EAGVAQSPRYKIIEKRQSVAFWCNPISGHATLYWYQQILGQGPKLLIQFQNNGVVDDSQLPKDRFSAERLKGVDSTLKIQPAKLEDSAVYLCASSSGTWNEQFFGPGTRLTVL.

Ten or more counts support this clonotype. This chain links TRBV20-1 with TRBJ2-5; D gene unclear. This CDR3 is built from 13 residues. Trimming removed 3 bases from V and 5 bases from J, with 13 bases in between. The germline V gene has CDR1 DFQATT and CDR2 SNEGSKA (reference sequence). The CDR3 DNA follows: TGCAGTGCTAGTGGGGTGAGGCGGGAGACCCAGTACTTC. Residues: CSASGVRRETQYF.

In its sample, this clonotype was seen many times. The CDR3 is CASSFGQALPYGYTF. The CDR3 coding sequence is TGTGCCAGCAGTTTCGGGCAGGCCTTGCCCTATGGCTACACCTTC. V is TRBV12-3 or TRBV12-4 and J is TRBJ1-2, with no clear D. The length of the CDR3 is 15 residues. Trimming shortened V by 3 bases and J by 4 bases, and 15 bases separated the two germline ends.

This clonotype was detected ten times or more. This chain uses TRBV4-2 with TRBJ2-7; D unresolved. Per germline, CDR1 LGHNA and CDR2 YNFKEQ. V gave up 0 bases and J gave up 3 bases, with 3 bases separating them. The CDR3 is 12 residues long. The DNA for the CDR3 is TGTGCCAGCAGCCAAGACCGCTACGAGCAGTACTTC. Encoded protein: CASSQDRYEQYF.

In its sample, this clonotype was seen many times. This chain links TRBV10-3 with TRBJ1-1, with a weak D call TRBD1 (5 bases). The CDR3 spans 14 residues. The ends were cut back, 4 bases at V and 1 base at J, with 10 bases in the middle. Germline CDR1 ENHRY, CDR2 SYGVKD. The CDR3 DNA sequence: TGTGCCATCAGTGGTGGGCAGGGGAACACTGAAGCTTTCTTT. Protein: CAISGGQGNTEAFF.

This clonotype was seen repeatedly, ten times or more. The V call is TRBV6-6, the J call TRBJ2-3; 7 nucleotides agree with TRBD2. The CDR3 runs to 15 residues. V shed 5 bases and J 2 bases; nucleotides not matched to a gene: 7. Germline lookup yields CDR1 MNHNY and CDR2 SVGAGI (reference sequence). CDR3 amino acids: CASSRGGLLTDTQYF. DNA of the CDR3: TGTGCCAGCAGTAGGGGAGGGTTACTCACAGATACGCAGTATTTT.

Comments on this clonotype: A much larger clone differs by one base, so this may be a read error. The V call is TRBV6-2 or TRBV6-3, the J call TRBJ2-5; D ambiguous. Germline V gene lookup returns CDR1 MNHEY and CDR2 SVGEGT. The CDR3 sequence is 15 residues long. V lost 6 bases, J lost 5 bases, and 19 bases lay in between. CDR3 sequence (DNA): TGTGCCAGCAGCGACACCGTGACACCCGCCGAGACCCAGTACTTC. This translates into CASSDTVTPAETQYF.

This clonotype was recorded many times. The genes are TRBV5-1 and TRBJ2-3, with TRBD2 identical over 11 bases. J was trimmed by 3 bases and V by 4 bases; bases with no gene match: 4. This CDR3 region has 15 residues. Germline values: CDR1 SGHRS, CDR2 YFSETQ. CDR3 bases: TGCGCCAGCAGCCTGACTAGCGGGGAGACAGATACGCAGTATTTT. This encodes CASSLTSGETDTQYF.

This clonotype was seen many times. V usage is TRBV6-2 or TRBV6-3 and J usage is TRBJ2-1; tentative D call: TRBD1 (6 bases). With 5 bases removed from V and 0 bases from J, the gap between germline ends came to 8 bases. This CDR3 is 14 amino acids long. From germline, CDR1 is MNHEY and CDR2 SVGEGT. The CDR3 DNA sequence: TGTGCCAGCAGTCCGGGACACTCCTACAATGAGCAGTTCTTC. Translated, it gives CASSPGHSYNEQFF.